This T cell receptor beta chain was profiled in a study of CD8 T cells in ankylosing spondylitis. Per the germline V gene, CDR1 is SGHRS and CDR2 is YFSETQ. Trimming cost V 1 base and J 4 bases; bases outside gene matches: 1. This CDR3 has 15 residues. The authors made TCR beta libraries by quantitative 5'-RACE with molecular barcodes. TCRdb recomputed calls from the 5' RACE reads with MiXCR, one row per CDR3 protein. The profile shows around 130,000 distinct CDR3 sequences, roughly 7.3% of them singletons. Study results and limitations: The clones that were linked to disease were reported to be significantly enriched in matched synovial fluid samples from ankylosing spondylitis patients. Characteristic of ankylosing spondylitis blood, it appeared, was a TCR beta motif comprising eight highly homologous variants.

This clonotype was observed a handful of times. Its antigen is as yet unknown. V and J are TRBV5-1 and TRBJ2-2; 10 nucleotides agree with TRBD2. The receptor's source is a male donor with ankylosing spondylitis or in good health (not recorded which). The sequenced material came from blood, either unsorted or a sorted T cell fraction (not recorded which). CDR3 in amino acids: CASSLSGGATGELFF. CDR3 bases: TGCGCCAGCAGCTTGAGCGGGGGGGCCACCGGGGAGCTGTTTTTT.